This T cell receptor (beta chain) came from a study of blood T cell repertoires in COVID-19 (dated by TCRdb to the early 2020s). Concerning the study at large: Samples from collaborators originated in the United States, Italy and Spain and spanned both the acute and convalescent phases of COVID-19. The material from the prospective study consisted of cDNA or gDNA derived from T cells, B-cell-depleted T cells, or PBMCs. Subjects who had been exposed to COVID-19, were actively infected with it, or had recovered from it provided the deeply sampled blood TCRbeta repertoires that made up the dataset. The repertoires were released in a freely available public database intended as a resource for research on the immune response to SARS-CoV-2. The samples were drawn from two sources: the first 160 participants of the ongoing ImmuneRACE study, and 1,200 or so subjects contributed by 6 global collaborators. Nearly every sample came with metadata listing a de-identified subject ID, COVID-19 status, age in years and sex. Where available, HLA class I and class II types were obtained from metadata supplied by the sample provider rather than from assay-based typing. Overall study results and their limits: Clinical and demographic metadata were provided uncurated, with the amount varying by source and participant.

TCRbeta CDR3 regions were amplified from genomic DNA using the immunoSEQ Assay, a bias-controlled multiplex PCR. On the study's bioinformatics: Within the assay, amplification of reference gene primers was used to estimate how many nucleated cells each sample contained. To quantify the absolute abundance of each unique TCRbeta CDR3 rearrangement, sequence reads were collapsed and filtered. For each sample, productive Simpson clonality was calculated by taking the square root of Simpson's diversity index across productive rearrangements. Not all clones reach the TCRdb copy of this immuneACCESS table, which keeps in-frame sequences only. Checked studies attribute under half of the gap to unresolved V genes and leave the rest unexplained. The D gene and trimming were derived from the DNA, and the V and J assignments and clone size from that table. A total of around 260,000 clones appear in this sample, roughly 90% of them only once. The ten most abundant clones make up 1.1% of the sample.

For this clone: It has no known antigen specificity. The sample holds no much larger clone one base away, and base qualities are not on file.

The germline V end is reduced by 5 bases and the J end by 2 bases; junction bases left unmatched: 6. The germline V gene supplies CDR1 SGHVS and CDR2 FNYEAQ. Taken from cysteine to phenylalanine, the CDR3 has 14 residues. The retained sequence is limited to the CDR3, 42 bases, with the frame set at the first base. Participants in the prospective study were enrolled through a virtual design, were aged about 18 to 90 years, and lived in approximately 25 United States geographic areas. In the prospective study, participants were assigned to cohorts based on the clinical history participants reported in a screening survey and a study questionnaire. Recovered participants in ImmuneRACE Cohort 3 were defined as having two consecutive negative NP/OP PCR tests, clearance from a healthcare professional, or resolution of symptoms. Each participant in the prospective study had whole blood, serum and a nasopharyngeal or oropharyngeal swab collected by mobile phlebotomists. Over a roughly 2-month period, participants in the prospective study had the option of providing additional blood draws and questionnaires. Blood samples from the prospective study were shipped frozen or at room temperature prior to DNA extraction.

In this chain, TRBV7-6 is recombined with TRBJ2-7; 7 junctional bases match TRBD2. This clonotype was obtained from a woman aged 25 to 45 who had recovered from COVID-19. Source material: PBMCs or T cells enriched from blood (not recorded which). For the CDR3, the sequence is CASSLRDYTYEQYF. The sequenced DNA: TGTGCCAGCAGCCTCCGGGACTACACCTACGAGCAGTACTTC.